What follows are 17 T cell receptor beta chains derived from one specimen sequenced in a study of spatial heterogeneity in lung cancer. Stated time point: sample taken at primary tumor resection. Material for sequencing was whole RNA from tumor, nontumor lung or frozen PBMC, left unsorted. Each CDR3 protein is one row after TCRdb ran MiXCR on the 5' RACE reads. The sample contains under 40,000 distinct CDR3 sequences, under 6.5% of which appear only once. The source was PBMCs, collected at surgery. These receptor sequences come from a male donor with early-stage non-small cell lung cancer.

This clonotype was detected ten times or more. The J gene is TRBJ1-1, the V gene TRBV28, with D unresolved. CDR3 length equals 12 residues. V was shortened by 3 bases and J by 7 bases, with 9 bases between the two germline ends. Germline CDR1 is MDHEN and CDR2 is SYDVKM. CDR3 in DNA: TGTGCCAGCAGTTTTCAGGAGTTTGAAGCTTTCTTT. Its translation is CASSFQEFEAFF. The full variable domain, in which reference TRBV28 and TRBJ1-1 provide the parts outside the CDR3, is DVKVTQSSRYLVKRTGEKVFLECVQDMDHENMFWYRQDPGLGLRLIYFSYDVKMKEKGDIPEGYSVSREKKERFSLILESASTNQTSMYLCASSFQEFEAFFGQGTRLTVV.

This clonotype was counted ten times or more. The genes are TRBV6-2 or TRBV6-3 and TRBJ1-5; D remains unclear. This CDR3 region has 16 residues. Trimming took off 0 bases at V and 2 bases at J, with 11 bases between the two ends. Germline assignment: CDR1 MNHEY and CDR2 SVGEGT. The CDR3 region is CASSYSTRFGNQPQHF. The CDR3 region has the DNA TGTGCCAGCAGTTACTCGACACGGTTTGGCAATCAGCCCCAGCATTTT.

CDR3 bases: TGTGCCAGCAGGTGGTCAGGGGGACGGTCCTACGAGCAGTACTTC. As protein: CASRWSGGRSYEQYF. The chain has TRBV6-2 or TRBV6-3 and TRBJ2-7, with TRBD1 matching 7 bases. Trimming cost V 6 bases and J 1 base; bases outside gene matches: 9. CDR3 length: 15 amino acids. Germline V gene lookup returns CDR1 MNHEY and CDR2 SVGEGT.

This clonotype was detected many times. This rearrangement joins TRBV12-3 or TRBV12-4 to TRBJ2-7; no definite D call. The CDR3 has 13 residues. The V end was cut by 3 bases, the J end by 1 base, with 7 bases between. In DNA form, the CDR3 reads TGTGCCAGCAGTTTGCACCCGTCCTACGAGCAGTACTTC. Its translation is CASSLHPSYEQYF.

V gene TRBV6-1 combines with J gene TRBJ1-5; TRBD1 matches at 7 bases. Germline CDR1 is MNHNS and CDR2 is SASEGT. The CDR3 consists of 17 residues. After removal of 4 bases from V and 0 bases from J, the junction contained 9 bases not matched to a gene. The CDR3 reads CASSASGTAHSNQPQHF. The CDR3 nucleotides are TGTGCCAGCAGTGCCTCCGGGACAGCCCATAGCAATCAGCCCCAGCATTTT.

The rearrangement uses TRBV12-3 or TRBV12-4 and TRBJ1-5; the match to TRBD1 covers 9 bases. V shed 2 bases, J shed 10 bases, and the junction held 6 bases outside the gene matches. The CDR3 runs to 14 residues. CDR3 sequence reads: CASSLTGTGNPQHF. The DNA for the CDR3 is TGTGCCAGCAGTTTAACCGGGACAGGGAATCCCCAGCATTTT.

This chain's CDR3 is CASSQRQGRGEKLFF. The CDR3 bases are TGCGCCAGCAGCCAGAGACAGGGTAGAGGCGAAAAACTGTTTTTT. The rearrangement uses TRBV4-1 and TRBJ1-4, with 7 bases aligning to TRBD1. Per the germline V gene, CDR1 is MGHRA and CDR2 is YSYEKL. This CDR3 has 15 amino acids. V was clipped by 3 bases and J by 8 bases; unmatched bases: 9.

Ten or more counts support this clonotype. CDR3 in DNA: TGCAGTGCTAGAGAGGTGCAGGCAGGGGGCCTAAGGCCCCAGCATTTT. This translates into CSAREVQAGGLRPQHF. The chain employs TRBV20-1 and TRBJ1-5; 8 bases are shared with TRBD1. V shed 0 bases, J shed 9 bases, and the junction held 13 bases outside the gene matches. This CDR3 has 16 residues. Germline V gene sequence: CDR1 DFQATT, CDR2 SNEGSKA (reference sequence).

This clonotype has a handful of counts. The CDR3 region has the DNA TGTGCCAGCAGCTTGGACAGGGCCACCCGCGAGCAGTACTTC. Residues: CASSLDRATREQYF. The rearrangement uses TRBV5-4 and TRBJ2-7; D is perhaps TRBD1 (6 bases). V was pared by 0 bases and J by 6 bases, with 13 bases between. Germline V CDR1 and CDR2: SGHNT, YYREEE (reference sequence). This CDR3 region has 14 residues. The whole variable domain, filled in from reference TRBV5-4 and TRBJ2-7, reads ETGVTQSPTHLIKTRGQQVTLRCSSQSGHNTVSWYQQALGQGPQFIFQYYREEENGRGNFPPRFSGLQFPNYSSELNVNALELDDSALYLCASSLDRATREQYFGPGTRLTVT.

The rearrangement links TRBV7-9 to TRBJ2-5; TRBD2 agrees at 11 bases. V trimming: 4 bases; J trimming: 7 bases; junction bases outside the gene matches: 11. The V gene's germline CDR1 is SEHNR and CDR2 FQNEAQ (reference sequence). This CDR3 has 16 amino acids. CDR3 amino acids: CASSSETSGATRTQYF. In nucleotides, the CDR3 is TGTGCCAGCAGCTCAGAGACTAGCGGGGCCACACGGACCCAGTACTTC.

The table lists this clonotype with a few counts. CDR3 DNA sequence: TGTGCCAGCAGCTTTTCTATACTGACAGGGGCAACTAATGAAAAACTGTTTTTT. It codes for CASSFSILTGATNEKLFF. The gene calls are TRBV11-2 and TRBJ1-4; 8 bases map to TRBD1. This CDR3 has 18 amino acids. Losses at the gene ends were 3 bases for V and 0 bases for J; bases not matched to a gene: 9. Germline assignment: CDR1 SGHAT and CDR2 FQNNGV.

This clonotype has only a few counts. The chain carries TRBV3-1 and TRBJ2-1, with 7 nucleotides matching TRBD2. The junction had 7 bases not matched to a gene; V was cut back by 5 bases and J by 9 bases. Germline V gives CDR1 LGHDT, CDR2 YNNKEL (reference sequence). This CDR3 spans 13 amino acids. CDR3 region: CASSDGGFGEQFF. CDR3 nucleotides: TGTGCCAGCAGCGACGGGGGGTTCGGTGAGCAGTTCTTC.

This clonotype was seen only a few times. V usage is TRBV30 and J usage is TRBJ2-7; D is undetermined. Germline lookup yields CDR1 GTSNPN and CDR2 SVGIG (reference sequence). V was pared by 1 base and J by 7 bases, with 23 bases between. This CDR3 spans 16 amino acids. The CDR3: CAWSALLGSWPDEQYF. The CDR3 nucleotides are TGTGCCTGGAGTGCCCTACTGGGAAGCTGGCCAGATGAGCAGTACTTC.

This clonotype was found many times. For the CDR3, the DNA is TGTGCCAGCAGCCCCACGGGGGCCTACAATGAGCAGTTCTTC. It is translated as CASSPTGAYNEQFF. This chain uses TRBV3-1 with TRBJ2-1; tentatively, D is TRBD2 (6 bases). The CDR3 is 14 residues long. V dropped 4 bases and J dropped 2 bases, with 9 bases sitting between them. The germline V gene encodes CDR1 LGHDT and CDR2 YNNKEL (reference sequence).

There are many counts of this clonotype. This chain joins TRBV4-1 and TRBJ2-7; D is unresolved. V gave up 5 bases and J gave up 2 bases, with 10 bases separating them. This CDR3 comprises 13 residues. The germline gives CDR1 MGHRA, CDR2 YSYEKL. In DNA form, the CDR3 reads TGCGCCAGCAGCTCCCAGCCCACCTACGAGCAGTACTTC. Translated, it gives CASSSQPTYEQYF.

The sample holds many counts of this clonotype. The chain couples TRBV11-2 to TRBJ2-7; 7 nucleotides agree with TRBD1. V gave up 3 bases and J gave up 0 bases; unmatched junction bases: 5. This CDR3 contains 15 residues. Germline loops: CDR1 SGHAT, CDR2 FQNNGV. The chain's CDR3 is CASSFRTGSSYEQYF. In DNA form, the CDR3 reads TGTGCCAGCAGCTTCAGGACAGGCAGCTCCTACGAGCAGTACTTC.

This chain joins TRBV10-3 and TRBJ2-7; D might be TRBD2 (6 bases). CDR3 length: 13 residues. Germline assignment: CDR1 ENHRY and CDR2 SYGVKD. V shed 6 bases and J shed 1 base, with 10 bases lying between them. The CDR3 here is CAIRNGGSYEQYF. DNA for the CDR3: TGTGCCATCAGGAACGGGGGATCCTACGAGCAGTACTTC.